The TCR beta chain under discussion was sequenced for a study of control samples from healthy donors and cancer patients. Here immunoSEQ multiplex PCR was the method, and the copy in TCRdb shows in-frame clones only, minus some. Of about 43,000 clones listed, 94% are singletons. With V trimmed by 6 bases and J by 5 bases, 9 bases remained unmatched. Germline CDR1 LNHDA, CDR2 SQIVND (reference sequence). CDR3 size: 16 residues. Sequencing was done on a sample of blood. The chain uses TRBV19 and TRBJ2-1; the match to TRBD2 covers 11 bases. This clonotype was obtained from a man aged 60 to 75 in good health. The CDR3 DNA reads as TGTGCCAGTAGACCAAATAGCGGGAGGGCCAACAATGAGCAGTTCTTC. Protein product: CASRPNSGRANNEQFF.